Below are 10 T cell receptor beta chains sequenced from a single sample in a study of cytomegalovirus exposure and HLA in healthy donors. It was with 60 Vbeta and 13 Jbeta primers that the PCR ran. Method: immunoSEQ multiplex PCR; TCRdb's copy keeps in-frame clones and lacks some. The table lists some 80,000 clones, 62% of them singletons, with roughly 4.4% in the top ten. The sequenced sample was PBMCs. All receptors come from a male donor in good health and CMV-seropositive.

In nucleotides, the CDR3 is TGTGCCTGGAGCTCAGCGTCGGGGGAGCAGTACTTC. It codes for CAWSSASGEQYF. V and J are TRBV30 and TRBJ2-7; weak D call: TRBD2 (5 bases). The CDR3 is 12 residues long. Germline V gene lookup returns CDR1 GTSNPN and CDR2 SVGIG (reference sequence). Trimming cost V 3 bases and J 7 bases, with 13 bases left between them.

This sequence joins TRBV6-5 and TRBJ2-7; D may be TRBD1 (5 bases). The V and J ends lost 6 bases and 2 bases respectively, with 8 bases between them. The CDR3 length is 12 residues. Germline V gives CDR1 MNHEY, CDR2 SVGAGI. The CDR3 sequence is CASRQVPYEQYF. The CDR3 DNA reads TGTGCCAGCAGACAGGTTCCCTACGAGCAGTACTTC.

This clone showed up just a few times. The chain recombines TRBV5-4 with TRBJ2-5; TRBD1 matches 9 bases. Germline assignment: CDR1 SGHNT and CDR2 YYREEE (reference sequence). V shed 3 bases, J shed 6 bases, and the junction held 6 bases outside the gene matches. The length of the CDR3 is 14 residues. This CDR3 is CASSSTGGGKTQYF. The CDR3 region has the DNA TGTGCCAGCAGCTCCACAGGGGGCGGAAAGACCCAGTACTTC.

This clone showed up just once. V and J are TRBV5-1 and TRBJ2-1; 16 bases are shared with TRBD2. V shed 3 bases and J 8 bases; nucleotides not matched to a gene: 8. Germline loops: CDR1 SGHRS, CDR2 YFSETQ. CDR3 length: 17 amino acids. CDR3 in DNA: TGCGCCAGCAGCTGGGGGACTAGCGGGAGGGCGAGGGATGAGCAGTTCTTC. It translates to CASSWGTSGRARDEQFF. Full variable domain (missing parts from reference TRBV5-1 and TRBJ2-1): KAGVTQTPRYLIKTRGQQVTLSCSPISGHRSVSWYQQTPGQGLQFLFEYFSETQRNKGNFPGRFSGRQFSNSRSEMNVSTLELGDSALYLCASSWGTSGRARDEQFFGPGTRLTVL.

The J gene is TRBJ1-1, the V gene TRBV5-1; possible D gene TRBD1, 6 bases. The V end was cut by 5 bases, the J end by 7 bases, with 21 bases between. The CDR3 totals 15 residues. CDR1 and CDR2 from the germline V gene are SGHRS and YFSETQ. The CDR3 sequence: CASRLTGNLESEAFF. CDR3 nucleotide sequence: TGCGCCAGCAGGCTCACAGGGAATCTTGAAAGTGAAGCTTTCTTT.

This chain joins TRBV10-3 and TRBJ2-5; tentatively, D is TRBD1 (6 bases). V was pared by 4 bases and J by 3 bases, with 15 bases between. Germline assignment: CDR1 ENHRY and CDR2 SYGVKD. The CDR3 covers 15 residues. CDR3 nucleotides: TGTGCCATCAGTGGCTTGATGGGACAAAAAGAGACCCAGTACTTC. Amino acids: CAISGLMGQKETQYF.

This clone was recorded once. V is TRBV4-3 and J is TRBJ2-1, with a possible D match to TRBD2 (6 bases). The CDR3 covers 16 residues. In germline, CDR1 is LGHNA, CDR2 YSLEER. V shed 4 bases and J shed 4 bases, with 17 bases lying between them. CDR3 region: CASSPRGGTSYNEQFF. As DNA, the CDR3 is TGCGCCAGCAGCCCACGAGGCGGGACCTCATACAATGAGCAGTTCTTC.

This clone was seen more than once but under ten times. The chain carries TRBV6-5 and TRBJ1-5; possibly TRBD1 for D (6 bases). Germline V gene data show CDR1 as MNHEY and CDR2 as SVGAGI. Trimming took 0 bases from V and 1 from J, leaving 7 bases between them. The CDR3 contains 15 residues. The CDR3 protein is CASSYSGTSNQPQHF. CDR3 DNA sequence: TGTGCCAGCAGTTACTCGGGGACAAGCAATCAGCCCCAGCATTTT.

This clone appeared once. The junction does not match germline at one end; this may be a read error. V usage is TRBV7-7 and J usage is TRBJ2-1; 7 bases are shared with TRBD2. CDR1 SSHAT and CDR2 FNYEAQ come from the germline V gene (reference sequence). The CDR3 contains 18 residues. CDR3 residues: CASSLRPLAEGRDNEQFF. The DNA for the CDR3 is TGTGCTAGCAGCTTAAGACCCCTAGCGGAAGGGCGAGACAATGAGCAGTTCTTC. Looking up the rest from reference TRBV7-7 and TRBJ2-1 gives the full variable domain: GAGVSQSPRYKVTKRGQDVTLRCDPISSHATLYWYQQALGQGPEFLTYFNYEAQPDKSGLPSDRFSAERPEGSISTLTIQRTEQRDSAMYRCASSLRPLAEGRDNEQFFGPGTRLTVL.

CDR3 protein: CATSREENQPQHF. DNA of the CDR3: TGTGCCACCAGCAGGGAGGAGAATCAGCCCCAGCATTTT. The chain uses TRBV6-4 and TRBJ1-5; the D gene is possibly TRBD1 (5 bases). The germline V gene encodes CDR1 MRHNA and CDR2 SNTAGT. The germline V and J ends were trimmed by 10 bases and 4 bases, with 14 bases remaining between them. This CDR3 contains 13 residues.